The rows below give T cell receptor beta chains drawn from one sample of a study of blood T cell repertoires in COVID-19. Profiled with immunoSEQ multiplex PCR; TCRdb holds only in-frame clones, not every one. The sample shows 150,000 to 200,000 clones, 70% to 90% of them seen only once. The sample consisted of PBMCs or T cells enriched from blood (not recorded which). These receptors originate from a woman aged 18-30 years who had recovered from COVID-19. Both conserved end residues are part of each CDR3. The order of the fields is V gene, J gene, clone size, D gene, CDR3 protein, CDR3 DNA. D genes are given only for firm matches. The listing skips clone size in some rows; elsewhere it reads once, few, many or a size class.

V: TRBV28
J: TRBJ1-5
size: once
D: .
CDR3: CASSLHQLVQPQHF
DNA: TGTGCCAGCAGTTTACATCAGTTGGTTCAGCCCCAGCATTTT

V: TRBV6-5
J: TRBJ1-1
size: .
D: .
CDR3: CASRGGVVGTEAFF
DNA: TGTGCCAGCCGAGGCGGGGTAGTAGGCACTGAAGCTTTCTTT

V: TRBV18
J: TRBJ1-1
size: .
D: .
CDR3: CASSLANQIGTEAFF
DNA: TGTGCCAGCTCACTCGCTAATCAAATCGGCACTGAAGCTTTCTTT

V: TRBV4-1
J: TRBJ1-2
size: .
D: TRBD1
CDR3: CASSQTGQANYGYTF
DNA: TGCGCCAGCAGCCAAACGGGACAGGCAAACTATGGCTACACCTTC

V: TRBV6-5
J: TRBJ1-1
size: once
D: TRBD1
CDR3: CASRETGLNTEAFF
DNA: TGTGCCAGCAGGGAGACAGGGTTGAACACTGAAGCTTTCTTT

V: TRBV5-1
J: TRBJ1-5
size: once
D: .
CDR3: CASSLGGSGQPQHF
DNA: TGCGCCAGCAGCTTGGGTGGTTCGGGACAGCCCCAGCATTTT

V: TRBV29-1
J: TRBJ1-6
size: once
D: .
CDR3: CSAGRENSPLHF
DNA: TGCAGCGCAGGACGGGAAAATTCACCCCTCCACTTT

V: TRBV7-2
J: TRBJ1-2
size: .
D: TRBD1
CDR3: CASSPDRGYYGYTF
DNA: TGTGCCAGCAGCCCGGACAGGGGGTACTATGGCTACACCTTC

V: TRBV3-1/TRBV3-2
J: TRBJ1-4
size: .
D: .
CDR3: CASSQGVGRITNEKLFF
DNA: TGTGCCAGCAGCCAAGGGGTAGGGAGGATAACTAATGAAAAACTGTTTTTT

V: TRBV18
J: TRBJ2-3
size: .
D: .
CDR3: CASSLARDSQYF
DNA: TGTGCCAGCTCACTAGCCCGGGACTCTCAGTATTTT